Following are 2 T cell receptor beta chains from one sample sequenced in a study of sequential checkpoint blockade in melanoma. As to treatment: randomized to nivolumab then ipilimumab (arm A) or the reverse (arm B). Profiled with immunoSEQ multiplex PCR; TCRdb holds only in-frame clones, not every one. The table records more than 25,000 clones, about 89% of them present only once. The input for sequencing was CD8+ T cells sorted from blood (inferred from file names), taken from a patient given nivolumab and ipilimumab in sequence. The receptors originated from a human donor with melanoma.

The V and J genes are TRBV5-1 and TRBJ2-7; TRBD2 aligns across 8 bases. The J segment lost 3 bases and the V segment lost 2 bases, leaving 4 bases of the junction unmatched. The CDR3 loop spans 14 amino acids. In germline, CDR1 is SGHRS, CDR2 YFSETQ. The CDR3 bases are TGCGCCAGCAGCTTCGGTAGCGGGATCTACGAGCAGTACTTC. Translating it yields CASSFGSGIYEQYF.

CDR3 protein: CASSDEGGETQYF. The DNA of the CDR3 is TGTGCCAGCAGTGATGAGGGCGGAGAGACCCAGTACTTC. V and J are TRBV2 and TRBJ2-5; perhaps TRBD2 as D (5 bases). There are 13 residues in the CDR3. The germline V gene encodes CDR1 SNHLY and CDR2 FYNNEI. V was clipped by 3 bases and J by 4 bases, with 9 bases between them. The entire variable domain, with the rest obtained from reference TRBV2 and TRBJ2-5, is as follows: EPEVTQTPSHQVTQMGQEVILRCVPISNHLYFYWYRQILGQKVEFLVSFYNNEISEKSEIFDDQFSVERPDGSNFTLKIRSTKLEDSAMYFCASSDEGGETQYFGPGTRLLVL.